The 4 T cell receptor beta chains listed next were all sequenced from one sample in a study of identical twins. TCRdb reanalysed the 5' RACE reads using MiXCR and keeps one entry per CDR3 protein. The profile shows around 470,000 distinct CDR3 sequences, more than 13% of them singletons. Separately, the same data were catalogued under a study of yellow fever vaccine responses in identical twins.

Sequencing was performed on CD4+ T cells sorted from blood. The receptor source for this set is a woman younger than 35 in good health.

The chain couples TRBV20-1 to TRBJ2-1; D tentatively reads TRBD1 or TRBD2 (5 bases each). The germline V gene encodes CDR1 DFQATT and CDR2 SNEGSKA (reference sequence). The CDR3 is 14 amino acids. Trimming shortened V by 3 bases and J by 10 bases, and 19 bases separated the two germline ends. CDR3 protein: CSASPRVGAAEQFF. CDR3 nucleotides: TGCAGTGCTAGTCCCCGGGTCGGGGCGGCGGAGCAGTTCTTC.

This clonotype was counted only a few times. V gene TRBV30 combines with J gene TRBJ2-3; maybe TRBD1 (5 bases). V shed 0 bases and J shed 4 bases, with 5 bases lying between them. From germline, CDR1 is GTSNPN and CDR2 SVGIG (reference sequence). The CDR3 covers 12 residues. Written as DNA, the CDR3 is TGTGCCTGGAGTGTACAGGCAGATACGCAGTATTTT. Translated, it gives CAWSVQADTQYF.

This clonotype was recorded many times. CDR3 in amino acids: CASNQFIRDNEQFF. Here the CDR3 DNA reads TGTGCCAGCAACCAATTCATTAGGGACAATGAGCAGTTCTTC. V usage is TRBV2 and J usage is TRBJ2-1; D gene uncertain. Trimming cost V 7 bases and J 5 bases, with 15 bases left between them. Germline values: CDR1 SNHLY, CDR2 FYNNEI. The CDR3 runs to 14 residues.

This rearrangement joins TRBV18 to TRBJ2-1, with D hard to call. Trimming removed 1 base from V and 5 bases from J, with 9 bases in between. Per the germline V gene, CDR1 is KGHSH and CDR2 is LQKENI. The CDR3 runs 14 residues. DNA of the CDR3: TGTGCCAGCTCACCACGCGGCCAGGACAATGAGCAGTTCTTC. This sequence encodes CASSPRGQDNEQFF.